This passage covers 29 T cell receptor beta chains from one sample sequenced in a study of T cells in Graves' hyperthyroidism and ophthalmopathy. Regions amplified from RNA transcripts were the TCR beta CDR3 regions. HTBI primers were employed in a first-round RT-PCR of the TCR CDR3. TCRdb re-derived calls from the multiplex PCR reads in MiXCR, one entry per CDR3 protein. The repertoire consists of fewer than 400,000 distinct CDR3 sequences, with roughly 15% occurring once and the leading ten covering approximately 35%. The source material was blood. The source of these receptors is a man aged 25-45 years with Graves' hyperthyroidism.

J is TRBJ2-1 and V is TRBV20-1; no firm D call. The CDR3 contains 13 residues. V lost 6 bases, J lost 6 bases, and 15 bases lay in between. CDR1 DFQATT and CDR2 SNEGSKA come from the germline V gene (reference sequence). In DNA form, the CDR3 reads TGCAGTGCACCGACCAGCAGCGTCAATGAGCAGTTCTTC. It encodes CSAPTSSVNEQFF.

This sequence joins TRBV28 and TRBJ2-7, with TRBD1 matching 8 bases. Germline V CDR1 and CDR2: MDHEN, SYDVKM. CDR3 size: 16 residues. Trimming cost V 3 bases and J 5 bases; bases outside gene matches: 12. CDR3: CASSFSRDRLWDEQYF. In DNA, the CDR3 is TGTGCCAGCAGTTTCAGCCGGGACAGGCTGTGGGACGAGCAGTACTTC.

About this clonotype: This sequence may be a read error, since a much larger clone differs from it by one base. V and J are TRBV19 and TRBJ2-7; no clear D gene. The germline V gene encodes CDR1 LNHDA and CDR2 SQIVND (reference sequence). This CDR3 is built from 15 residues. Trimming left V 11 bases short and J 3 bases short, with 23 bases between. CDR3 DNA: TGTGCCGGTTCTACAAATCCTGACGGGTTCTACGAGCAGTACTTC. Protein product: CAGSTNPDGFYEQYF.

This clonotype was counted at least ten times. This chain connects TRBV12-3 or TRBV12-4 to TRBJ2-3; D possibly corresponds to TRBD2 (6 bases). The CDR3 is 16 residues long. Trimming removed 2 bases at V and 6 bases at J, with 18 bases between. The CDR3 DNA reads TGTGCCAGCAGTTTACTAGTTGCGGGGCCGGGGGATACGCAGTATTTT. Protein product: CASSLLVAGPGDTQYF.

This clonotype came up a few times. The CDR3 nucleotides are TGTGCCAGCAGCTTAGCAGCGGTCGACGCCGGGGAGCTGTTTTTT. Its translation is CASSLAAVDAGELFF. The rearrangement joins TRBV7-9 to TRBJ2-2, with D possibly matching TRBD2 (5 bases). CDR1 is SEHNR and CDR2 is FQNEAQ in the germline V gene (reference sequence). Trimming removed 0 bases at V and 6 bases at J, with 11 bases between. CDR3 length equals 15 residues.

This sequence joins TRBV6-2 or TRBV6-3 and TRBJ2-1, with 9 bases fitting TRBD1. This CDR3 comprises 17 residues. Trimming took 2 bases from V and 0 from J; bases not matched to a gene: 5. CDR1 and CDR2 from the germline V gene are MNHEY and SVGEGT. CDR3 DNA: TGTGCCAGCAGTTACCGACCGACAGGGGGCTCCTACAATGAGCAGTTCTTC. This codes for CASSYRPTGGSYNEQFF.

This clonotype was recorded a few times. V is TRBV5-1 and J is TRBJ2-5; 14 bases line up with TRBD2. J lost 13 bases, V lost 2 bases, and 7 bases had no gene match. This CDR3 has 14 amino acids. CDR1 is SGHRS, CDR2 YFSETQ, per germline. The CDR3 DNA follows: TGCGCCAGCAGCTTAGGGACTAGCGGGAGAGGCCTGTACTTC. It encodes CASSLGTSGRGLYF.

This clonotype was counted only a few times. The genes are TRBV15 and TRBJ2-2; weak D call: TRBD2 (6 bases). The CDR3 is made up of 14 amino acids. Germline V gene lookup returns CDR1 LNHNV and CDR2 YYDKDF (reference sequence). V lost 5 bases and J 8 bases, leaving 15 bases between the germline ends. Written as DNA, the CDR3 is TGTGCCACCAGCCCCGTGACTAGGGCGGGGGAGCTGTTTTTT. Its translation is CATSPVTRAGELFF.

This clonotype was counted only a few times. The chain carries TRBV15 and TRBJ2-1; 12 bases agree with TRBD2. The CDR3 extends over 24 amino acids. Germline CDR1 and CDR2: LNHNV and YYDKDF (reference sequence). V gave up 1 base and J gave up 0 bases; unmatched junction bases: 22. The DNA for the CDR3 is TGTGCCACCAGCAGAGTGGGAGGACTAGCGGGACCTACTGACCAGTCCCACTCCTACAATGAGCAGTTCTTC. It yields the protein CATSRVGGLAGPTDQSHSYNEQFF. The whole variable domain, remainder taken from reference TRBV15 and TRBJ2-1, is DAMVIQNPRYQVTQFGKPVTLSCSQTLNHNVMYWYQQKSSQAPKLLFHYYDKDFNNEADTPDNFQSRRPNTSFCFLDIRSPGLGDTAMYLCATSRVGGLAGPTDQSHSYNEQFFGPGTRLTVL.

Regarding this clonotype: This may come from a read error, since a much larger clone is one base off. The chain has TRBV20-1 and TRBJ2-7; the match to TRBD2 covers 10 bases. This CDR3 has 13 amino acids. The germline V gene has CDR1 DFQATT and CDR2 SNEGSKA (reference sequence). The CDR3 here is CSAGTSGKYGQYF. CDR3 coding DNA: TGCAGTGCTGGTACTAGCGGGAAATACGGGCAGTACTTC.

The V gene is TRBV19, the J gene TRBJ1-1; TRBD1 agrees at 12 bases. Losses at the gene ends were 8 bases for V and 7 bases for J; bases not matched to a gene: 20. The CDR3 consists of 18 residues. Germline lookup yields CDR1 LNHDA and CDR2 SQIVND (reference sequence). CDR3: CASQNWVLGDRGRGEAFF. CDR3 sequence (DNA): TGTGCCAGTCAAAATTGGGTACTTGGGGACAGGGGGCGCGGTGAAGCTTTCTTT.

This clonotype has at least ten counts. The chain joins TRBV5-1 to TRBJ2-7; D not resolved. CDR1 and CDR2 (germline): SGHRS, YFSETQ. The CDR3 is 14 residues long. Trimming took 4 bases from V and 4 from J, leaving 15 bases between them. The CDR3 protein is CASSISRRIYEQYF. DNA of the CDR3: TGCGCCAGCAGCATTTCAAGGCGGATTTACGAGCAGTACTTC.

This clonotype was seen at least ten times. This chain joins TRBV12-3 or TRBV12-4 and TRBJ2-7; 7 bases are shared with TRBD2. Germline trimming cut 6 bases from V and 6 bases from J; bases unmatched to any gene: 11. This CDR3 comprises 14 residues. CDR3 protein: CASSPGRLAGEQYF. The CDR3 region has the DNA TGTGCCAGCAGCCCCGGGCGACTAGCTGGCGAGCAGTACTTC.

In its sample, this clonotype was seen a few times. The J gene is TRBJ1-3, the V gene TRBV27; 7 positions match TRBD1. CDR3 size: 15 residues. The germline CDR1 and CDR2 sequences are MNHEY and SMNVEV (reference sequence). J was trimmed by 2 bases and V by 6 bases; bases with no gene match: 7. The DNA of the CDR3 is TGTGCCAGCAGGTCGACAGGGCTTACTGGAAACACCATATATTTT. It is translated as CASRSTGLTGNTIYF.

There are many counts of this clonotype. The rearrangement uses TRBV20-1 and TRBJ2-7; no reliable D call. The CDR3 loop spans 14 amino acids. Trimming removed 5 bases from V and 9 bases from J, with 23 bases in between. The germline gives CDR1 DFQATT, CDR2 SNEGSKA (reference sequence). In nucleotides, the CDR3 is TGCAGTGCTTCGGACGTTACGGGTCTGACGTTGCAGTACTTC. It translates to CSASDVTGLTLQYF.

This clonotype was detected only a few times. V gene TRBV20-1 combines with J gene TRBJ2-2; D assignment may be TRBD1 or TRBD2 (6 bases each). Trimming took 0 bases from V and 7 from J, leaving 18 bases between them. The length of the CDR3 is 16 residues. From germline, CDR1 is DFQATT and CDR2 SNEGSKA (reference sequence). Written as DNA, the CDR3 is TGCAGTGCTAGAGATCTGCGGCAGGGGAGGAGCGGGGAGCTGTTTTTT. Translated: CSARDLRQGRSGELFF.

This clonotype appeared many times. The chain couples TRBV2 to TRBJ1-5; D possibly corresponds to TRBD1 (5 bases). V lost 6 bases to trimming and J lost 4 bases, with 13 bases between them. The CDR3 length is 14 residues. Germline V CDR1 and CDR2: SNHLY, FYNNEI. The CDR3 spells CASSVTGENQPQHF. CDR3 DNA: TGTGCCAGCAGCGTCACAGGTGAAAATCAGCCCCAGCATTTT.

The chain links TRBV12-3 or TRBV12-4 to TRBJ2-7; D is tentatively TRBD1 or TRBD2 (5 bases each). The ends were cut back, 6 bases at V and 2 bases at J, with 14 bases in the middle. This CDR3 contains 14 residues. The CDR3 protein is CASSLTGTPYEQYF. In nucleotides, the CDR3 is TGTGCCAGCAGCCTAACCGGGACCCCCTACGAGCAGTACTTC.

The gene calls are TRBV4-1 and TRBJ2-2; D is perhaps TRBD2 (5 bases). Germline lookup yields CDR1 MGHRA and CDR2 YSYEKL. Deletions cut 8 bases from V and 7 bases from J, with 17 bases between. This CDR3 is built from 14 residues. CDR3 sequence reads: CASRDYRTIGELFF. In nucleotides, the CDR3 is TGCGCCAGCCGCGACTATCGTACAATCGGGGAGCTGTTTTTT.

This clonotype appeared many times. The chain joins TRBV7-8 to TRBJ2-3; TRBD1 agrees at 7 bases. From germline, CDR1 is SGHVS and CDR2 FQNEAQ. This CDR3 region has 16 residues. V lost 5 bases and J lost 0; bases outside the gene matches: 8. The CDR3 loop is CASSPLRTGSTDTQYF. The CDR3, as DNA: TGTGCCAGCAGCCCCCTACGGACAGGAAGCACAGATACGCAGTATTTT.

A note on this clonotype: A much larger clone is a single base away; this may be a read error. V usage is TRBV18 and J usage is TRBJ2-5, with D maybe TRBD1 (5 bases). CDR3 length: 17 amino acids. Germline V gene lookup returns CDR1 KGHSH and CDR2 LQKENI. In nucleotides, the CDR3 is TGTGCCAGCTCACTACAGGCAGCTTCCACCCCCCAAGAGATCCAGTACTTC. As protein: CASSLQAASTPQEIQYF.

This clonotype showed up many times. The V call is TRBV5-1, the J call TRBJ2-5; 7 bases agree with TRBD1. V dropped 5 bases and J dropped 0; count of bases not matched to a gene: 4. CDR3 size: 14 residues. Germline values: CDR1 SGHRS, CDR2 YFSETQ. Written as DNA, the CDR3 is TGCGCCAGCAGGACAGGGCTGAACCAAGAGACCCAGTACTTC. It specifies CASRTGLNQETQYF.

This clonotype has more than one count but fewer than ten. The V gene is TRBV20-1, the J gene TRBJ2-7, with 7 bases matching TRBD2. Germline loops: CDR1 DFQATT, CDR2 SNEGSKA (reference sequence). There are 14 residues in the CDR3. With 3 bases clipped from V and 3 bases from J, the junction kept 8 bases outside the gene matches. The CDR3 DNA follows: TGCAGTGCTAGCCGGGCGGGAGCTGACTACGAGCAGTACTTC. Protein sequence: CSASRAGADYEQYF.

This clonotype was observed many times. The chain joins TRBV12-3 or TRBV12-4 to TRBJ2-1; D unresolved. There are 12 residues in the CDR3. V was trimmed by 2 bases and J by 8 bases, leaving 7 bases between them. The CDR3 DNA sequence: TGTGCCAGCAGTTTACTCAGAGATGAGCAGTTCTTC. It is translated as CASSLLRDEQFF.

This clonotype has at least ten counts. This chain links TRBV18 with TRBJ1-3, with no clear D. Per germline, CDR1 KGHSH and CDR2 LQKENI. The CDR3 length is 15 residues. The V end was cut by 1 base, the J end by 0 bases, with 7 bases between. The CDR3, as DNA: TGTGCCAGCTCACCACGCGTTGCCTCTGGAAACACCATATATTTT. Translated: CASSPRVASGNTIYF. The full variable domain, rest sourced from reference TRBV18 and TRBJ1-3, is NAGVMQNPRHLVRRRGQEARLRCSPMKGHSHVYWYRQLPEEGLKFMVYLQKENIIDESGMPKERFSAEFPKEGPSILRIQQVVRGDSAAYFCASSPRVASGNTIYFGEGSWLTVV.

This clonotype was observed a handful of times. The rearrangement joins TRBV10-3 to TRBJ2-1; no definite D call. The ends were cut back, 8 bases at V and 7 bases at J, with 12 bases in the middle. This CDR3 is 12 amino acids long. The V gene's germline CDR1 is ENHRY and CDR2 SYGVKD. The CDR3 here is CAIGSPGNEQFF. CDR3 nucleotide sequence: TGTGCCATCGGATCTCCGGGTAATGAGCAGTTCTTC.

A word on this clonotype: A much larger clone differs by one base, so this may be a read error. This rearrangement joins TRBV10-3 to TRBJ1-1, with D uncertain. The germline CDR1 and CDR2 sequences are ENHRY and SYGVKD. V was clipped by 4 bases and J by 6 bases, with 12 bases between them. The CDR3 runs to 13 residues. CDR3 loop: CAISGEDHPEAFF. CDR3 nucleotides: TGTGCCATCAGTGGGGAGGACCACCCTGAAGCTTTCTTT.

This clonotype was counted ten times or more. The chain couples TRBV5-1 to TRBJ1-4, with D possibly matching TRBD1 (6 bases). CDR1 is SGHRS, CDR2 YFSETQ, per germline. V lost 0 bases to trimming and J lost 7 bases, with 13 bases between them. This CDR3 spans 15 amino acids. This CDR3 reads CASSLGVRGREKLFF. In DNA form, the CDR3 reads TGCGCCAGCAGCTTGGGGGTCAGGGGACGTGAAAAACTGTTTTTT.

This clonotype has at least ten counts. V usage is TRBV28 and J usage is TRBJ2-3, with 8 bases identical to TRBD2. The J segment lost 2 bases and the V segment lost 5 bases, leaving 15 bases of the junction unmatched. The CDR3 length is 18 residues. Germline loops: CDR1 MDHEN, CDR2 SYDVKM. In nucleotides, the CDR3 is TGTGCCAGCAGTCCGCCCCCACTCGCGGGAGGACTCACAGATACGCAGTATTTT. Residues: CASSPPPLAGGLTDTQYF.